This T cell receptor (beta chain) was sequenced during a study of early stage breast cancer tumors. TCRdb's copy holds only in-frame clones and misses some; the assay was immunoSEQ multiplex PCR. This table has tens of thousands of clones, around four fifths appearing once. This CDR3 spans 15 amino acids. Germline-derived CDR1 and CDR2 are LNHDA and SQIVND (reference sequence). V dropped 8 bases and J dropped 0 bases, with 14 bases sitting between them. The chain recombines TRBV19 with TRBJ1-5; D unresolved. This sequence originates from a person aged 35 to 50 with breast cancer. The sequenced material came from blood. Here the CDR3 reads CASRVSRDSNQPQHF. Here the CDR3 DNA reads TGTGCCAGTCGAGTCTCTCGCGATAGCAATCAGCCCCAGCATTTT.